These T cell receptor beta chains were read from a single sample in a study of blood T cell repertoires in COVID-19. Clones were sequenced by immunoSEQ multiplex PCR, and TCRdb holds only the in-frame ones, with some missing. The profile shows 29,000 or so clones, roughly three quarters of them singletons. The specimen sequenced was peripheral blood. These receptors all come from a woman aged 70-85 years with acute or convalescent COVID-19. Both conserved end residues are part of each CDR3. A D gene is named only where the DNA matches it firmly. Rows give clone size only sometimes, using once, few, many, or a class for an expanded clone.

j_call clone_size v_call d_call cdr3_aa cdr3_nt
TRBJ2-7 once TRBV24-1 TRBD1 CATSDSGNPGTGYEQYF TGTGCCACCAGTGATTCTGGAAATCCGGGGACAGGCTACGAGCAGTACTTC
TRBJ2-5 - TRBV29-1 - CSVEPIRDTSSRETQYF TGCAGCGTTGAACCGATCCGGGACACGTCTAGTAGGGAGACCCAGTACTTC
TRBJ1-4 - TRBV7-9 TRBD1 CASSDREHATNEKLFF TGTGCCAGCAGTGACAGGGAGCATGCAACTAATGAAAAACTGTTTTTT
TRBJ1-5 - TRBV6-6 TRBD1 CASSYRGRDQPQHF TGTGCCAGCAGTTACAGGGGGCGGGATCAGCCCCAGCATTTT
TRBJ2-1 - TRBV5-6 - CASSLGTGVINEQFF TGTGCCAGCAGCTTGGGAACGGGAGTTATCAATGAGCAGTTCTTC
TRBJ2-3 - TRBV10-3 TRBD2 CAISETSGATSTDTQYF TGTGCCATCAGTGAGACTAGCGGGGCGACTAGCACAGATACGCAGTATTTT
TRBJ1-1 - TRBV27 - CASSSPGDTEAFF TGTGCCAGCAGTTCCCCGGGAGACACTGAAGCTTTCTTT
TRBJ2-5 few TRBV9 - CASSLSGQETQYF TGTGCCAGCAGCCTGAGCGGTCAAGAGACCCAGTACTTC
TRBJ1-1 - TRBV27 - CASSPLVVSTEAFF TGTGCCAGCAGTCCCCTTGTGGTCAGCACTGAAGCTTTCTTT
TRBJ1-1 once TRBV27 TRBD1 CASSLARTGNMNTEAFF TGTGCCAGCAGTTTAGCTAGGACAGGGAACATGAACACTGAAGCTTTCTTT
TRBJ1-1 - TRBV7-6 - CASSLGRQVNTEAFF TGTGCCAGCAGCTTAGGTCGTCAGGTGAACACTGAAGCTTTCTTT
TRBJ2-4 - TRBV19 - CASSIPPVQYF TGTGCCAGTAGTATCCCCCCCGTTCAGTACTTC
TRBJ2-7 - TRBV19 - CASSIVRGSYEQYF TGTGCCAGTAGTATAGTTCGCGGATCCTACGAGCAGTACTTC
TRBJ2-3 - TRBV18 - CASSPLPPAGTSTDTQYF TGTGCCAGCTCACCCCTTCCCCCCGCAGGGACTAGCACAGATACGCAGTATTTT
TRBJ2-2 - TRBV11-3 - CASSFRTDTGELFF TGTGCCAGCAGCTTCCGCACTGACACCGGGGAGCTGTTTTTT
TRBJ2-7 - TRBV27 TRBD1 CASKGGSTLYEQYF TGTGCCAGCAAAGGGGGCAGCACGCTATACGAGCAGTACTTC
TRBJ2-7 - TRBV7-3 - CASSLGGGGYEQYF TGTGCCAGCAGCCTCGGGGGTGGGGGCTACGAGCAGTACTTC
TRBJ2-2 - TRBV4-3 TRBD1 CASSQDKDRRTGELFF TGCGCCAGCAGCCAAGATAAGGACAGGCGTACCGGGGAGCTGTTTTTT
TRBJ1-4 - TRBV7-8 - CASSLVDTSNEKLFF TGTGCCAGCAGCTTGGTCGACACCTCTAATGAAAAACTGTTTTTT
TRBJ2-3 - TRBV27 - CASSLQGGSADTQYF TGTGCCAGCAGTTTACAGGGGGGATCCGCAGATACGCAGTATTTT
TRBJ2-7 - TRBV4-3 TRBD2 CASSQAPGGTYEQYF TGCGCCAGCAGCCAAGCTCCGGGGGGGACCTACGAGCAGTACTTC
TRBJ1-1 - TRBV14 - CASTTTAGTEAFF TGTGCCAGCACCACTACCGCTGGAACTGAAGCTTTCTTT
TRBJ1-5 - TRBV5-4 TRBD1 CASSSQGINQPQHF TGTGCCAGCAGCTCACAGGGGATAAATCAGCCCCAGCATTTT
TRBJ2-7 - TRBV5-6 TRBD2 CASSNSGLAGVQRENEQYF TGTGCCAGCAGCAACTCGGGACTAGCGGGGGTCCAGAGGGAGAACGAGCAGTACTTC
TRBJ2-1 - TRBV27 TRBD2 CASSLGTSGRSNEQFF TGTGCCAGCAGTTTAGGGACTAGCGGGAGGTCGAATGAGCAGTTCTTC
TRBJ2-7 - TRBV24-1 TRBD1 CATSTRDSTYEQYF TGTGCCACCAGTACCAGGGACAGCACCTACGAGCAGTACTTC
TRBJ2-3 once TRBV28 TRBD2 CASSFSSGGGTDTQYF TGTGCCAGCAGTTTCTCTAGCGGGGGGGGTACTGATACGCAGTATTTT
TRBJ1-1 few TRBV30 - CAWSDRSEAFF TGTGCCTGGAGTGACCGGTCTGAAGCTTTCTTT
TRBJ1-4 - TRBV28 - CASSLATNEKLFF TGTGCCAGCAGTTTGGCTACTAATGAAAAACTGTTTTTT
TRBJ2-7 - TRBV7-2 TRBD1 CASSSPTGTVAYEQYF TGTGCCAGCAGCTCCCCAACCGGGACAGTGGCTTACGAGCAGTACTTC
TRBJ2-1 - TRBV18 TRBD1 CASSPDRGGHNEQFF TGTGCCAGCTCACCCGACAGGGGTGGACACAATGAGCAGTTCTTC
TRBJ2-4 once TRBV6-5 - CASSPSENIQYF TGTGCCAGCAGTCCGAGTGAAAACATTCAGTACTTC
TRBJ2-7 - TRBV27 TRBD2 CASSLSGTTFYEQYF TGTGCCAGCAGTTTAAGCGGGACTACCTTCTACGAGCAGTACTTC
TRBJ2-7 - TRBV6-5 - CASSYGQGLNEQYF TGTGCCAGCAGTTACGGGCAGGGGTTAAACGAGCAGTACTTC
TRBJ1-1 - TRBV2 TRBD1 CASSATGLNTEAFF TGTGCCAGCAGTGCGACAGGGCTGAACACTGAAGCTTTCTTT
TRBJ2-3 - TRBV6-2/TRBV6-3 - CASSSADKHTDTQYF TGTGCCAGCAGTTCCGCGGACAAACACACAGATACGCAGTATTTT
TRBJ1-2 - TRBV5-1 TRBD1 CASSIDPGTEYGYTF TGCGCCAGCAGCATAGACCCGGGGACAGAGTATGGCTACACCTTC
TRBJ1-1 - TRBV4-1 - CASSQVRTVNTEAFF TGCGCCAGCAGCCAAGTACGGACAGTGAACACTGAAGCTTTCTTT
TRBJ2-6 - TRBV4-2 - CASSQRVSGANVLTF TGTGCCAGCAGCCAGAGGGTATCCGGGGCCAACGTCCTGACTTTC
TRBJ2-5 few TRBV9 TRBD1 CASSAGQGVYETQYF TGTGCCAGCAGCGCCGGACAGGGGGTCTATGAGACCCAGTACTTC
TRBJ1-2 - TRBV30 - CAWSDGAYNGYTF TGTGCCTGGAGTGATGGGGCCTATAATGGCTACACCTTC
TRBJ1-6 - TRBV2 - CASSQEPGGNSPLHF TGTGCCAGCAGTCAAGAACCGGGGGGCAATTCACCCCTCCACTTT
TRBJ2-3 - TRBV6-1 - CASSEQLSTDTQYF TGTGCCAGCAGTGAGCAACTCAGCACAGATACGCAGTATTTT
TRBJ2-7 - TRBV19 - CASSIRESYEQYF TGTGCCAGTAGTATCCGGGAGTCCTACGAGCAGTACTTC
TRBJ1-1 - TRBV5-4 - CASSPQLNTEAFF TGTGCCAGCAGCCCGCAGTTGAACACTGAAGCTTTCTTT
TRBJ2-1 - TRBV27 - CASSRGLNEQFF TGTGCCAGCAGTAGGGGATTGAATGAGCAGTTCTTC
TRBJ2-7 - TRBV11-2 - CASSLGPAAAWEQYF TGTGCCAGCAGCTTAGGACCGGCGGCAGCCTGGGAGCAGTACTTC
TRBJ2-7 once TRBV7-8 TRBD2 CASSLRRSGGLYEQYF TGTGCCAGCAGCTTAAGACGTAGCGGGGGCCTCTACGAGCAGTACTTC
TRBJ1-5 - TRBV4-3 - CASSQGLSGNQPQHF TGCGCCAGCAGCCAAGGTCTTTCGGGCAATCAGCCCCAGCATTTT
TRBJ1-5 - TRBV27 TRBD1 CASSPRQGNQPQHF TGTGCCAGCAGTCCCCGACAGGGGAATCAGCCCCAGCATTTT